What follows describes a single T cell receptor (beta chain). Sequence at one end of the junction differs from germline and may be a read error. Authors' methods: Estimation of nucleated cell counts was performed using reference gene primer amplification. The protocol was immunoSEQ multiplex PCR, while the TCRdb copy is restricted to in-frame clones and leaves out a portion. V, J and clone size reflect that table, while D and trimming were determined from the DNA. Of under 300,000 clones in the sample, about nine tenths are singletons; the top ten hold about 6%. Donors were grouped by their self-reported clinical history. These data belong to a study of blood T cell repertoires in COVID-19. This CDR3 contains 15 residues. Per the germline V gene, CDR1 is MNHEY and CDR2 is SMNVEV (reference sequence).

The chain links TRBV27 to TRBJ2-3; 10 positions match TRBD1. The receptor was derived from a woman aged 25 to 45 with acute COVID-19. The sequencing sample was made of PBMCs or T cells enriched from blood (not recorded which). CDR3 sequence reads: CAGSLGTGGTDTQYF. CDR3 DNA: TGTGCCGGCAGTTTAGGGACAGGGGGCACAGATACGCAGTATTTT.